This T cell receptor (beta chain) stems from a study of metastatic and nonmetastatic thyroid tumors. Study-wide results and limits: Significantly higher TCR beta diversity was reportedly seen in malignant thyroid tumors than benign nodules, in blood and tumor.

This clone was detected only once. As yet, its antigen is unknown. CDR1 and CDR2 (germline): SGHTA, FQGTGA. The CDR3 contains 15 residues. Trimming shortened V by 5 bases and J by 4 bases, and 17 bases separated the two germline ends. TCRdb re-called clones from the PCR reads using MiXCR. The table shows 25,000 to 35,000 clones, with just under 25% occurring only once. No treatment had been given to any patient before thyroid surgery. This receptor was obtained from a female donor with papillary thyroid cancer or a benign thyroid nodule (not recorded which). Some clones in this sample may be carry-over from other donors' samples. The genes are TRBV7-3 and TRBJ1-1; D unresolved. Sequences were obtained from blood. CDR3 protein: CASSPLKEVITEAFF. As DNA, the CDR3 is TGTGCCAGCAGCCCACTAAAGGAGGTCATCACTGAAGCTTTCTTT.